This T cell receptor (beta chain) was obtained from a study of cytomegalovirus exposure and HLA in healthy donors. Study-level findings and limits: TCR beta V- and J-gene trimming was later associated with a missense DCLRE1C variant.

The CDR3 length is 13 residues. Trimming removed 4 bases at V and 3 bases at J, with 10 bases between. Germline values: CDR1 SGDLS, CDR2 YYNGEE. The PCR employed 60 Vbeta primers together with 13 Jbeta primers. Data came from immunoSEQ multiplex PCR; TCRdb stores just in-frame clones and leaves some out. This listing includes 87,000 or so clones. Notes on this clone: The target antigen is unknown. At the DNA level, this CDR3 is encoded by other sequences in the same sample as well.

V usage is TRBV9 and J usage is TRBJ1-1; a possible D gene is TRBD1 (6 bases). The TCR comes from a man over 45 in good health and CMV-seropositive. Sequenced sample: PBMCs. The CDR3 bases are TGTGCCAGCAGCCCCCCAGGGGACACTGAAGCTTTCTTT. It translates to CASSPPGDTEAFF.